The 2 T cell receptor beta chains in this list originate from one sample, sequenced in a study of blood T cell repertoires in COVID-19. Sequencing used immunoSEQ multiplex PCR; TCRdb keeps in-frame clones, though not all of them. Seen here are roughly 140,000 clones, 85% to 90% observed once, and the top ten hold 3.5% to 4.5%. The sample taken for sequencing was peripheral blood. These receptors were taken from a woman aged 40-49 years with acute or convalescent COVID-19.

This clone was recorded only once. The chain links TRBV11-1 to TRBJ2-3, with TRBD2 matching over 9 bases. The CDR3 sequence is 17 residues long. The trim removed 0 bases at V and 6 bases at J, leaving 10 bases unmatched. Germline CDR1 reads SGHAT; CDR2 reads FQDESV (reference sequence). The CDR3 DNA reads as TGTGCCAGCAGCTTAGCCGACCTAGCGGGGTATGGGGATACGCAGTATTTT. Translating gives CASSLADLAGYGDTQYF. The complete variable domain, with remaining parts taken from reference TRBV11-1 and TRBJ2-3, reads EAEVAQSPRYKITEKSQAVAFWCDPISGHATLYWYRQILGQGPELLVQFQDESVVDDSQLPKDRFSAERLKGVDSTLKIQPAELGDSAMYLCASSLADLAGYGDTQYFGPGTRLTVL.

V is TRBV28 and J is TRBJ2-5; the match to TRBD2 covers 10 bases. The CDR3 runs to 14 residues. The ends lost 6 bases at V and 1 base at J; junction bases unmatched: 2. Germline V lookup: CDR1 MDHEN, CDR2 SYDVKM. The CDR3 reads CASSLAGGQETQYF. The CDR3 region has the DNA TGTGCCAGCAGCTTAGCGGGGGGCCAAGAGACCCAGTACTTC. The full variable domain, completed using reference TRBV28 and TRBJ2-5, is DVKVTQSSRYLVKRTGEKVFLECVQDMDHENMFWYRQDPGLGLRLIYFSYDVKMKEKGDIPEGYSVSREKKERFSLILESASTNQTSMYLCASSLAGGQETQYFGPGTRLLVL.